Shown below are 27 T cell receptor beta chains from a single sample sequenced in a study of cytomegalovirus exposure and HLA in healthy donors. Produced via immunoSEQ multiplex PCR; TCRdb's table is partial and in-frame only. The sample contains tens of thousands of clones, around 94% of which appear only once. Sequenced material: PBMCs. These receptors were collected from a man between 18 and 35 years old in good health and CMV-seropositive.

CDR3 nucleotide sequence: TGTGCCAGCAGTTTAAATTATCCCTACAATGAGCAGTTCTTC. It is translated as CASSLNYPYNEQFF. V gene TRBV28 combines with J gene TRBJ2-1, with D uncertain. CDR1 is MDHEN and CDR2 is SYDVKM in the germline V gene. The V end lost 2 bases, the J end lost 2 bases, and 7 bases lay between the germline ends. This CDR3 spans 14 amino acids.

V gene TRBV7-9 combines with J gene TRBJ1-2, with D perhaps matching TRBD1 (6 bases). Trimming took 4 bases from V and 7 from J, leaving 10 bases between them. This CDR3 has 12 residues. Germline CDR1 SEHNR, CDR2 FQNEAQ (reference sequence). In nucleotides, the CDR3 is TGTGCCAGCAGCTCAGGGGAGTCTGGCTACACCTTC. Translated, it gives CASSSGESGYTF.

The chain is built from TRBV7-3 and TRBJ2-1, with 8 bases that match TRBD1. The CDR3 covers 14 residues. V dropped 4 bases and J dropped 8; count of bases not matched to a gene: 7. Germline lookup yields CDR1 SGHTA and CDR2 FQGTGA. The CDR3 sequence: CASSSMTGVDEQFF. CDR3 sequence (DNA): TGTGCCAGCAGCTCAATGACAGGGGTGGATGAGCAGTTCTTC.

This clone has a single count. V is TRBV9 and J is TRBJ2-7, with TRBD2 matching over 7 bases. Germline values: CDR1 SGDLS, CDR2 YYNGEE. After removal of 6 bases from V and 0 bases from J, the junction contained 6 bases not matched to a gene. The CDR3 runs to 14 residues. This CDR3 is CASNHGGSSYEQYF. CDR3 nucleotide sequence: TGTGCCAGCAATCATGGCGGGAGCTCCTACGAGCAGTACTTC. The whole variable domain, remainder taken from reference TRBV9 and TRBJ2-7, is DSGVTQTPKHLITATGQRVTLRCSPRSGDLSVYWYQQSLDQGLQFLIQYYNGEERAKGNILERFSAQQFPDLHSELNLSSLELGDSALYFCASNHGGSSYEQYFGPGTRLTVT.

V and J are TRBV7-8 and TRBJ2-7; TRBD2 aligns across 7 bases. Trimming at V came to 6 bases and at J to 3 bases, leaving 11 bases not matched to a gene. The CDR3 contains 15 residues. The germline gives CDR1 SGHVS, CDR2 FQNEAQ. CDR3 coding DNA: TGTGCCAGCAGGTCTCTAGGCGGGAGAGTCTACGAGCAGTACTTC. Protein: CASRSLGGRVYEQYF.

The gene calls are TRBV9 and TRBJ2-5, with TRBD1 matching over 9 bases. The germline V gene has CDR1 SGDLS and CDR2 YYNGEE. This CDR3 is 15 amino acids long. With 3 bases clipped from V and 6 bases from J, the junction kept 9 bases outside the gene matches. The CDR3: CASSASSDRGQTQYF. As DNA, the CDR3 is TGTGCCAGCAGCGCTTCATCGGACAGGGGCCAGACCCAGTACTTC.

The genes are TRBV2 and TRBJ2-1; 9 nucleotides match TRBD2. The germline V gene has CDR1 SNHLY and CDR2 FYNNEI. With 6 bases clipped from V and 2 bases from J, the junction kept 2 bases outside the gene matches. The CDR3 has 14 residues. The CDR3 loop reads CASSIAGAYNEQFF. The CDR3 DNA reads as TGTGCCAGCAGCATAGCGGGGGCCTACAATGAGCAGTTCTTC.

V gene TRBV27 combines with J gene TRBJ2-1; unclear D gene. This CDR3 region has 14 residues. The ends were cut back, 0 bases at V and 1 base at J, with 4 bases in the middle. The germline CDR1 and CDR2 sequences are MNHEY and SMNVEV (reference sequence). CDR3 sequence: CASSLSGSYNEQFF. DNA of the CDR3: TGTGCCAGCAGTTTATCCGGGTCCTACAATGAGCAGTTCTTC.

This chain joins TRBV5-1 and TRBJ1-3; D is possibly TRBD1 (5 bases). There are 15 residues in the CDR3. V lost 4 bases and J lost 4, with 15 bases in between. Looked up from germline, CDR1 is SGHRS and CDR2 is YFSETQ. For the CDR3, the DNA is TGCGCCAGCAGCAGAGACCAGGGTTTCGGAAACACCATATATTTT. Encoded protein: CASSRDQGFGNTIYF. Based on the CDR3 plus reference TRBV5-1 and TRBJ1-3, the full variable domain is KAGVTQTPRYLIKTRGQQVTLSCSPISGHRSVSWYQQTPGQGLQFLFEYFSETQRNKGNFPGRFSGRQFSNSRSEMNVSTLELGDSALYLCASSRDQGFGNTIYFGEGSWLTVV.

In the case of this clone: At one end the junction does not follow the germline gene, possibly because of a read error. The J gene is TRBJ2-7, the V gene TRBV27; 7 bases are a match to TRBD2. Germline CDR1 is MNHEY and CDR2 is SMNVEV (reference sequence). This CDR3 has 16 residues. The CDR3 loop reads CPAGDWDGRETYEQYF. CDR3 DNA: TGCCCTGCGGGAGATTGGGACGGAAGAGAAACCTACGAGCAGTACTTC.

The chain is built from TRBV28 and TRBJ2-7; unclear D gene. The CDR3 consists of 12 residues. V lost 5 bases to trimming and J lost 8 bases, with 13 bases between them. CDR1 and CDR2 from the germline V gene are MDHEN and SYDVKM. CDR3 nucleotides: TGTGCCAGCAGTACGACGCTAGGAAAGCAGTACTTC. Translation: CASSTTLGKQYF.

This clone has just a few counts. J is TRBJ1-5 and V is TRBV28; D is possibly TRBD1 (5 bases). Germline-derived CDR1 and CDR2 are MDHEN and SYDVKM. The CDR3 extends over 12 amino acids. The V end lost 8 bases, the J end lost 4 bases, and 9 bases lay between the germline ends. The CDR3 nucleotides are TGTGCCAGCGGCGGGGGGAATCAGCCCCAGCATTTT. This gives the protein CASGGGNQPQHF.

This chain connects TRBV6-5 to TRBJ1-5; D call uncertain. This CDR3 region has 15 residues. Trimming removed 0 bases from V and 4 bases from J, with 10 bases in between. The germline CDR1 and CDR2 sequences are MNHEY and SVGAGI. CDR3 nucleotides: TGTGCCAGCAGTTACTCGATATACTCTAATCAGCCCCAGCATTTT. It is translated as CASSYSIYSNQPQHF.

The count of this clone is one. The genes are TRBV30 and TRBJ1-3; D may be TRBD1 (5 bases). Germline V gene data show CDR1 as GTSNPN and CDR2 as SVGIG (reference sequence). The germline V and J ends were trimmed by 1 base and 0 bases, with 7 bases remaining between them. This CDR3 is 14 amino acids long. The CDR3 DNA follows: TGTGCCTGGAGTGCGACAGTCTCTGGAAACACCATATATTTT. This encodes CAWSATVSGNTIYF.

The chain carries TRBV10-3 and TRBJ1-1; tentative D call: TRBD1 (5 bases). Germline CDR1 ENHRY, CDR2 SYGVKD. The V gene lost 0 bases and the J gene lost 1 base, with 9 bases spanning the gap. CDR3 length: 15 amino acids. CDR3: CAISESDRSNTEAFF. CDR3 bases: TGTGCCATCAGTGAGTCTGACAGATCGAACACTGAAGCTTTCTTT.

The chain is built from TRBV5-5 and TRBJ2-1; 7 positions match TRBD2. Per germline, CDR1 SGHKS and CDR2 YYEKEE (reference sequence). Trimming took 1 base from V and 6 from J; bases not matched to a gene: 7. CDR3 length equals 15 residues. The CDR3 spells CASSLRREPVNEQFF. Here the CDR3 DNA reads TGTGCCAGCAGCTTGAGGCGGGAGCCTGTCAATGAGCAGTTCTTC.

This clone was recorded once. The rearrangement links TRBV5-4 to TRBJ2-1; 10 bases map to TRBD2. CDR3 length equals 15 residues. The V segment lost 0 bases and the J segment 9 bases; nucleotides outside the gene matches: 6. From germline, CDR1 is SGHNT and CDR2 YYREEE (reference sequence). The CDR3 protein is CASSLASGSISEQFF. For the CDR3, the DNA is TGTGCCAGCAGCTTGGCTAGCGGGAGTATCAGTGAGCAGTTCTTC.

The chain joins TRBV5-1 to TRBJ2-5; 15 bases match TRBD2. V trimming: 4 bases; J trimming: 5 bases; junction bases outside the gene matches: 6. Germline CDR1 SGHRS, CDR2 YFSETQ. The CDR3 runs to 16 residues. CDR3 in amino acids: CASSPGLAGGGETQYF. Written as DNA, the CDR3 is TGCGCCAGCAGCCCCGGACTAGCGGGAGGGGGGGAGACCCAGTACTTC.

The chain has TRBV6-6 and TRBJ2-1; tentative D call: TRBD2 (5 bases). With 4 bases removed from V and 2 bases from J, the gap between germline ends came to 15 bases. Germline loops: CDR1 MNHNY, CDR2 SVGAGI (reference sequence). The CDR3 contains 16 residues. CDR3 region: CASSFGPLATYNEQFF. The CDR3 DNA sequence: TGTGCCAGCAGTTTCGGACCGCTAGCAACCTACAATGAGCAGTTCTTC.

The genes are TRBV11-3 and TRBJ2-2; D might be TRBD2 (5 bases). Trimming stripped 5 bases from V and 2 bases from J, with 18 bases between. The CDR3 has 17 residues. CDR1 is SGHNT and CDR2 is YENEEA in the germline V gene. CDR3 in amino acids: CASSPPVGGLNTGELFF. CDR3 coding DNA: TGTGCCAGCAGCCCCCCAGTCGGCGGGTTAAACACCGGGGAGCTGTTTTTT.

The V call is TRBV5-4, the J call TRBJ2-7, with D perhaps TRBD2 (6 bases). V was cut by 2 bases and J by 0 bases, with 9 bases left in between. Looked up from germline, CDR1 is SGHNT and CDR2 is YYREEE (reference sequence). CDR3 length equals 14 residues. The CDR3 DNA reads as TGTGCCAGCAGCTTCCTCGGGAGCTCCTACGAGCAGTACTTC. This gives the protein CASSFLGSSYEQYF.

This chain connects TRBV2 to TRBJ1-5, with 8 nucleotides matching TRBD1. The CDR3 is 13 residues long. V shed 6 bases and J 7 bases; nucleotides not matched to a gene: 5. Germline V gene data show CDR1 as SNHLY and CDR2 as FYNNEI. CDR3 coding DNA: TGTGCCAGCAGCACTGACAGGGGACAGCCCCAGCATTTT. Protein sequence: CASSTDRGQPQHF.

V and J are TRBV6-1 and TRBJ1-5, with D possibly matching TRBD1 (5 bases). From germline, CDR1 is MNHNS and CDR2 SASEGT. V was pared by 2 bases and J by 5 bases, with 7 bases between. The CDR3 totals 13 residues. The CDR3 DNA reads as TGTGCCAGCAGTGAATTCAGGGATCAGCCCCAGCATTTT. Translation: CASSEFRDQPQHF.

This clone was seen many times. V is TRBV2 and J is TRBJ2-7; 9 positions match TRBD2. Germline CDR1 SNHLY, CDR2 FYNNEI. J was trimmed by 9 bases and V by 4 bases; bases with no gene match: 10. The CDR3 runs to 14 residues. In DNA form, the CDR3 reads TGTGCCAGCAGTGCGGCGGGAGGGACTACGACGCAGTACTTC. This codes for CASSAAGGTTTQYF.

V gene TRBV6-1 combines with J gene TRBJ2-2; possible D gene TRBD2, 5 bases. Trimming pared 5 bases from V and 4 bases from J, leaving 14 bases between. The CDR3 extends over 15 amino acids. Germline CDR1 is MNHNS and CDR2 is SASEGT. CDR3 nucleotides: TGTGCCAGCAGTCCTCGACTGGCGGGCACCGGGGAGCTGTTTTTT. Protein product: CASSPRLAGTGELFF.

This rearrangement joins TRBV5-8 to TRBJ1-5; TRBD1 agrees at 8 bases. V gave up 4 bases and J gave up 7 bases; unmatched junction bases: 7. This CDR3 has 14 amino acids. Germline V gene data show CDR1 as SGHTS and CDR2 as YDEGEE. In DNA form, the CDR3 reads TGTGCCAGCAGCGCAAGGACAGGGAAGCAGCCCCAGCATTTT. It translates to CASSARTGKQPQHF.

The rearrangement joins TRBV10-3 to TRBJ2-7, with 10 positions matching TRBD1. Germline V CDR1 and CDR2: ENHRY, SYGVKD. The V segment lost 4 bases and the J segment 4 bases; nucleotides outside the gene matches: 10. This CDR3 has 16 residues. CDR3 amino acids: CAISGHTGQGQYEQYF. The CDR3 DNA is TGTGCCATCAGTGGACATACGGGACAGGGGCAGTACGAGCAGTACTTC.